This T cell receptor (beta chain) is from a study of blood T cell repertoires in COVID-19. Overall study context: T cells, B-cell-depleted T cells, or PBMCs supplied cDNA or gDNA.

Methods used by the authors: Amplified reference gene primers provided the basis for estimating nucleated cell counts. Here immunoSEQ multiplex PCR was the method, and the copy in TCRdb shows in-frame clones only, minus some. The V and J calls and clone size are taken from that table; D and trimming were inferred from the DNA. This repertoire shows under 250,000 clones, around three quarters found once; its top ten account for around 7.7%. The CDR3 is 14 amino acids. Germline CDR1 and CDR2: MNHEY and SVGAGI. V dropped 8 bases and J dropped 3; count of bases not matched to a gene: 7. The chain links TRBV6-5 to TRBJ2-3, with 8 bases that match TRBD1. The sequenced sample was peripheral blood. The receptor was isolated from a woman between 70 and 85 years old with acute or convalescent COVID-19. The CDR3 DNA reads TGTGCCAGCGGACAGGGATACGTAACAGATACGCAGTATTTT. Translation: CASGQGYVTDTQYF.